These 22 T cell receptor beta chains originate from one sample sequenced in a study of spatial heterogeneity in lung cancer. A single record per CDR3 protein comes from TCRdb applying MiXCR to the 5' RACE reads. This sample has approximately 11,000 distinct CDR3 sequences; 6.1% occur once, and the top ten carry roughly 27%. The time point here: sample taken at primary tumor resection. The source material was normal lung tissue next to the tumor, sampled at surgery. The receptors were sampled from a male donor with early-stage non-small cell lung cancer.

This clonotype was detected ten times or more. This chain uses TRBV27 with TRBJ2-1; 7 bases are a match to TRBD2. The CDR3 consists of 17 residues. Germline lookup yields CDR1 MNHEY and CDR2 SMNVEV (reference sequence). After removal of 1 base from V and 5 bases from J, the junction contained 11 bases not matched to a gene. CDR3 amino acids: CASSLFGGGFVNNEQFF. In DNA form, the CDR3 reads TGTGCCAGCAGTTTATTTGGCGGGGGTTTTGTTAACAATGAGCAGTTCTTC.

This clonotype was recorded at least ten times. This CDR3 reads CASTVGGLAAYSSYNEQFF. CDR3 DNA sequence: TGTGCCAGCACCGTAGGGGGGCTAGCCGCTTATTCCTCCTACAATGAGCAGTTCTTC. This chain uses TRBV7-9 with TRBJ2-1; D tentatively fits TRBD1 or TRBD2 (6 bases each). V dropped 7 bases and J dropped 0 bases, with 25 bases sitting between them. The length of the CDR3 is 19 residues. Germline V lookup: CDR1 SEHNR, CDR2 FQNEAQ (reference sequence).

This clonotype ranks as medium-sized. CDR3 residues: CASSQDLRTTNTDTQYF. The DNA for the CDR3 is TGTGCCAGCAGCCAAGATCTAAGGACTACGAACACAGATACGCAGTATTTT. This chain uses TRBV3-1 with TRBJ2-3; D is possibly TRBD2 (6 bases). The V end was cut by 0 bases, the J end by 2 bases, with 15 bases between. Germline V lookup: CDR1 LGHDT, CDR2 YNNKEL (reference sequence). This CDR3 is 17 amino acids long.

The chain carries TRBV12-3 or TRBV12-4 and TRBJ2-3, with D perhaps matching TRBD1 (6 bases). V lost 5 bases to trimming and J lost 0 bases, with 12 bases between them. CDR3 length equals 15 residues. CDR3 region: CASSKNRVSTDTQYF. The DNA of the CDR3 is TGTGCCAGCAGTAAGAACAGGGTTAGCACAGATACGCAGTATTTT.

The table lists this clonotype with many counts. The chain is built from TRBV24-1 and TRBJ2-2; D gene uncertain. The CDR3 length is 11 residues. Germline values: CDR1 KGHDR, CDR2 SFDVKD. V shed 8 bases and J shed 7 bases, with 7 bases lying between them. Here the CDR3 reads CATTELGELFF. The CDR3 DNA reads as TGTGCCACCACCGAGCTCGGGGAGCTGTTTTTT.

This clonotype has more than one count but fewer than ten. J is TRBJ2-7 and V is TRBV29-1, with D tentatively TRBD1 (6 bases). The CDR3 runs 16 residues. V lost 7 bases and J lost 4, with 26 bases in between. Germline CDR1 is SQVTM and CDR2 is ANQGSEA. In nucleotides, the CDR3 is TGCAGCGCGCTGACGAACTTACAGGGATCGACGTACGAGCAGTACTTC. Translating gives CSALTNLQGSTYEQYF.

This clonotype was counted at least ten times. The chain joins TRBV2 to TRBJ1-6, with D possibly being TRBD1 (5 bases). Germline values: CDR1 SNHLY, CDR2 FYNNEI. CDR3 size: 13 residues. The V gene lost 6 bases and the J gene lost 10 bases, with 13 bases spanning the gap. The CDR3 bases are TGTGCCAGCAGCCCCCTTGGGGACTCACCCCTCCACTTT. This codes for CASSPLGDSPLHF.

This clonotype was seen a handful of times. The V call is TRBV2, the J call TRBJ2-7, with D perhaps TRBD2 (6 bases). Germline values: CDR1 SNHLY, CDR2 FYNNEI. The V end was cut by 6 bases, the J end by 2 bases, with 11 bases between. The CDR3 loop spans 13 amino acids. The CDR3 nucleotides are TGTGCCAGCAGGGAGGGATTAACCTACGAGCAGTACTTC. Translation gives CASREGLTYEQYF.

This clonotype appeared many times. The rearrangement joins TRBV5-6 to TRBJ2-5; 7 nucleotides agree with TRBD1. Trimming at V came to 4 bases and at J to 2 bases, leaving 5 bases not matched to a gene. CDR1 is SGHDT and CDR2 is YYEEEE in the germline V gene. The CDR3 covers 14 residues. The chain's CDR3 is CASSRQGQQETQYF. CDR3 sequence (DNA): TGTGCCAGCAGCCGACAGGGCCAACAAGAGACCCAGTACTTC. The full variable domain, with the rest looked up from reference TRBV5-6 and TRBJ2-5, is DAGVTQSPTHLIKTRGQQVTLRCSPKSGHDTVSWYQQALGQGPQFIFQYYEEEERQRGNFPDRFSGHQFPNYSSELNVNALLLGDSALYLCASSRQGQQETQYFGPGTRLLVL.

The chain links TRBV30 to TRBJ2-3; D gene uncertain. This CDR3 contains 13 residues. Germline lookup yields CDR1 GTSNPN and CDR2 SVGIG (reference sequence). Trimming removed 1 base at V and 6 bases at J, with 11 bases between. The CDR3 DNA reads as TGTGCCTGGAGTGCCCTCCTCGGGGATACGCAGTATTTT. As protein: CAWSALLGDTQYF.

This clonotype has ten or more counts. The gene calls are TRBV5-1 and TRBJ2-7; D unresolved. The CDR3 runs to 12 residues. V was clipped by 5 bases and J by 2 bases, with 8 bases between them. The germline V gene encodes CDR1 SGHRS and CDR2 YFSETQ. This chain's CDR3 is CASRLDAYEQYF. The CDR3 nucleotides read TGCGCCAGCAGACTCGATGCCTACGAGCAGTACTTC. The whole variable domain, remainder taken from reference TRBV5-1 and TRBJ2-7, is KAGVTQTPRYLIKTRGQQVTLSCSPISGHRSVSWYQQTPGQGLQFLFEYFSETQRNKGNFPGRFSGRQFSNSRSEMNVSTLELGDSALYLCASRLDAYEQYFGPGTRLTVT.

This clonotype showed up just a few times. The V and J genes are TRBV28 and TRBJ1-4, with D hard to call. The CDR3 has 12 residues. Germline assignment: CDR1 MDHEN and CDR2 SYDVKM. Trimming removed 5 bases from V and 7 bases from J, with 8 bases in between. Here the CDR3 DNA reads TGTGCCAGCAGTCCGGAAGGTGAAAAACTGTTTTTT. Its translation is CASSPEGEKLFF.

This clonotype turned up a few times. The V and J genes are TRBV6-6 and TRBJ2-7; perhaps TRBD2 as D (5 bases). CDR3 length: 14 amino acids. CDR1 is MNHNY, CDR2 SVGAGI, per germline (reference sequence). Trimming pared 0 bases from V and 2 bases from J, leaving 8 bases between. DNA for the CDR3: TGTGCCAGCAGTTACTCGTCCGGGACCTACGAGCAGTACTTC. Translation gives CASSYSSGTYEQYF.

In this sample, this clonotype turned up many times. The chain is built from TRBV7-2 and TRBJ2-3; 9 nucleotides agree with TRBD2. The CDR3 spans 14 residues. Per germline, CDR1 SGHTA and CDR2 FQGNSA. With 5 bases clipped from V and 3 bases from J, the junction kept 3 bases outside the gene matches. CDR3: CASSVGLATDTQYF. In DNA form, the CDR3 reads TGTGCCAGCAGCGTAGGACTAGCGACAGATACGCAGTATTTT.

This clonotype was detected many times. The chain uses TRBV10-3 and TRBJ1-4; TRBD1 agrees at 12 bases. Trimming removed 5 bases from V and 4 bases from J; junction bases left unmatched: 5. Germline CDR1 and CDR2: ENHRY and SYGVKD. CDR3 length: 16 amino acids. The CDR3 is CAISHGTGGGNEKLFF. CDR3 coding DNA: TGTGCCATCAGTCACGGGACAGGGGGCGGTAATGAAAAACTGTTTTTT.

This clonotype was detected many times. The V and J genes are TRBV7-2 and TRBJ2-6; D not resolved. Deletions cut 5 bases from V and 5 bases from J, with 7 bases between. Germline loops: CDR1 SGHTA, CDR2 FQGNSA. The CDR3 sequence is 13 residues long. CDR3 loop: CASSLSWANVLTF. The CDR3 region has the DNA TGTGCCAGCAGCCTCTCCTGGGCCAACGTCCTGACTTTC.

This clonotype was seen more than once but under ten times. CDR3 residues: CASSAQVDNEQFF. CDR3 bases: TGTGCCAGCAGCGCACAGGTGGACAATGAGCAGTTCTTC. This rearrangement joins TRBV28 to TRBJ2-1; D might be TRBD1 (5 bases). Trimming left V 6 bases short and J 5 bases short, with 11 bases between. Germline V gene data show CDR1 as MDHEN and CDR2 as SYDVKM. This CDR3 spans 13 amino acids.

Comments on this clonotype: This sequence may be a read error, since a much larger clone differs from it by one base. CDR3: CASSSDRGGNIRYF. CDR3 sequence (DNA): TGTGCCAGCAGCTCCGACAGGGGGGGAAACATTCGGTACTTC. This chain connects TRBV7-9 to TRBJ2-4; 9 bases are shared with TRBD1. The germline CDR1 and CDR2 sequences are SEHNR and FQNEAQ (reference sequence). The CDR3 extends over 14 amino acids.

The rearrangement joins TRBV18 to TRBJ1-1; TRBD1 agrees at 9 bases. CDR1 and CDR2 from the germline V gene are KGHSH and LQKENI. J was trimmed by 4 bases and V by 0 bases; bases with no gene match: 6. The CDR3 consists of 16 residues. In nucleotides, the CDR3 is TGTGCCAGCTCACCACCGGGACAGGGACGAGGCACTGAAGCTTTCTTT. Amino acids: CASSPPGQGRGTEAFF. The full variable domain, in which reference TRBV18 and TRBJ1-1 provide the parts outside the CDR3, is NAGVMQNPRHLVRRRGQEARLRCSPMKGHSHVYWYRQLPEEGLKFMVYLQKENIIDESGMPKERFSAEFPKEGPSILRIQQVVRGDSAAYFCASSPPGQGRGTEAFFGQGTRLTVV.

This clonotype occurred many times. V and J are TRBV3-1 and TRBJ2-5; unclear D gene. Germline V CDR1 and CDR2: LGHDT, YNNKEL (reference sequence). The CDR3 totals 13 residues. V dropped 4 bases and J dropped 1 base, with 7 bases sitting between them. The CDR3 sequence: CASSPDFQETQYF. The DNA of the CDR3 is TGTGCCAGCAGCCCCGACTTCCAAGAGACCCAGTACTTC.

In this sample, this clonotype turned up many times. This chain connects TRBV2 to TRBJ2-3; the D gene is possibly TRBD2 (6 bases). Trimming left V 3 bases short and J 6 bases short, with 13 bases between. The germline V gene encodes CDR1 SNHLY and CDR2 FYNNEI. The CDR3 length is 14 residues. CDR3 protein: CASSDQIAGDTQYF. The CDR3 DNA reads as TGTGCCAGCAGTGATCAGATCGCGGGGGATACGCAGTATTTT.

V usage is TRBV7-2 and J usage is TRBJ2-3; the D is unclear. V was clipped by 0 bases and J by 6 bases, with 10 bases between them. Germline V lookup: CDR1 SGHTA, CDR2 FQGNSA. This CDR3 is built from 14 residues. CDR3 DNA sequence: TGTGCCAGCAGCTTAGCGAGCATCCGGGATACGCAGTATTTT. Amino acid sequence: CASSLASIRDTQYF.